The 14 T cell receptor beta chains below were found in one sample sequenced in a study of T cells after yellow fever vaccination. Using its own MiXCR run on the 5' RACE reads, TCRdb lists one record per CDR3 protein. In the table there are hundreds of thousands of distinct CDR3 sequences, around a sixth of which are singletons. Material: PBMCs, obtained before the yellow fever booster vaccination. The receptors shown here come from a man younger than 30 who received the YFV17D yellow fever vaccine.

CDR3 protein: CSVSLTGTEAFF. DNA for the CDR3: TGCAGCGTTTCCCTGACAGGGACTGAAGCTTTCTTT. This rearrangement joins TRBV29-1 to TRBJ1-1; 7 nucleotides agree with TRBD1. The V gene's germline CDR1 is SQVTM and CDR2 ANQGSEA. J gave up 5 bases and V 5 bases, and 5 bases lay outside the gene matches. This CDR3 has 12 residues. The whole variable domain, filled in from reference TRBV29-1 and TRBJ1-1, reads SAVISQKPSRDICQRGTSLTIQCQVDSQVTMMFWYRQQPGQSLTLIATANQGSEATYESGFVIDKFPISRPNLTFSTLTVSNMSPEDSSIYLCSVSLTGTEAFFGQGTRLTVV.

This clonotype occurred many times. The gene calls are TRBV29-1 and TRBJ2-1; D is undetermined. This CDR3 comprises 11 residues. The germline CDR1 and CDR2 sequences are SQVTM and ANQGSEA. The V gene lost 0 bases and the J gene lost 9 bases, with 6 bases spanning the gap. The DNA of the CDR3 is TGCAGCGTTGAAGATTGGGTTGAGCAGTTCTTC. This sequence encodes CSVEDWVEQFF.

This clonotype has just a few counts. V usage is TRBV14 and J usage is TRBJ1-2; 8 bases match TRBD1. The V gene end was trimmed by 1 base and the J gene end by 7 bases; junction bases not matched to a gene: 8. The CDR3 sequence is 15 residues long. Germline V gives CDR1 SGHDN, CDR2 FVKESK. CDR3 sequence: CASSQVDRVSFGYTF. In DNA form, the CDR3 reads TGTGCCAGCAGCCAAGTGGACAGGGTATCGTTTGGCTACACCTTC.

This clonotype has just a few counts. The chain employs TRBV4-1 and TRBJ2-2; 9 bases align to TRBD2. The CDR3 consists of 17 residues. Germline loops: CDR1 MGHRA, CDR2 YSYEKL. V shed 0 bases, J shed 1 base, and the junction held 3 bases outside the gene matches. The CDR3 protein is CASSQDVLAGNTGELFF. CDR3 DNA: TGCGCCAGCAGCCAAGATGTACTAGCGGGGAACACCGGGGAGCTGTTTTTT.

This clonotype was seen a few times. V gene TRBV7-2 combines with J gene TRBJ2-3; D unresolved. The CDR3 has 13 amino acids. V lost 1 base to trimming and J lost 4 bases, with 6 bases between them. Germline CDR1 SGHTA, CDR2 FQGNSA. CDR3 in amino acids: CASSLVHSDTQYF. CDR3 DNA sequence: TGTGCCAGCAGCTTAGTCCACTCAGATACGCAGTATTTT.

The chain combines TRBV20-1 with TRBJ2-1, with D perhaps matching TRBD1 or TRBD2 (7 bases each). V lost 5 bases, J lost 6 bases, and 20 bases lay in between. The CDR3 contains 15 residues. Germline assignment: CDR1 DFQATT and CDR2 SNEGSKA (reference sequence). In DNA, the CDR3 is TGCAGTGCTGGCAGACAGGGAGGGGTGGTCAATGAGCAGTTCTTC. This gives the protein CSAGRQGGVVNEQFF.

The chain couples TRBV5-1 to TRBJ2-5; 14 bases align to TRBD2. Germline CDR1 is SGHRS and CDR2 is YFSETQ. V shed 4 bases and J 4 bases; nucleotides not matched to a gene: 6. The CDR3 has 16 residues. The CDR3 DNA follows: TGCGCCAGCAGCCCGGGACTAGCGGGGGAACGAGAGACCCAGTACTTC. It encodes CASSPGLAGERETQYF.

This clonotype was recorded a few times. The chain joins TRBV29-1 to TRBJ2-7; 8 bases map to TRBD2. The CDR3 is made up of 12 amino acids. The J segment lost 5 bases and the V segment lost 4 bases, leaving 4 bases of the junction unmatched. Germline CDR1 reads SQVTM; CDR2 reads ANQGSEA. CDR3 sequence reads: CSVVTGGNEQYF. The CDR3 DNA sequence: TGCAGCGTTGTAACGGGGGGGAACGAGCAGTACTTC.

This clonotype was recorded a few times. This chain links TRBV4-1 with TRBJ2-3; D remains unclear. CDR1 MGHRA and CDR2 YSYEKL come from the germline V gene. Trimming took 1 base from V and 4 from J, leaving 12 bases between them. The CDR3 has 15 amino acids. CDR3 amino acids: CASSQGPGSSDTQYF. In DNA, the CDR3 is TGCGCCAGCAGCCAAGGTCCAGGTAGCTCAGATACGCAGTATTTT.

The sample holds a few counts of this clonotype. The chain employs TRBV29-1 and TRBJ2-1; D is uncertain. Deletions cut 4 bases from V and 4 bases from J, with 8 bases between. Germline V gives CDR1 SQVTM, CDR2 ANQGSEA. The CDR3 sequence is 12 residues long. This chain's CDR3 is CSVAGTYNEQFF. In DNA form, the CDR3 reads TGCAGCGTTGCTGGAACTTACAATGAGCAGTTCTTC.

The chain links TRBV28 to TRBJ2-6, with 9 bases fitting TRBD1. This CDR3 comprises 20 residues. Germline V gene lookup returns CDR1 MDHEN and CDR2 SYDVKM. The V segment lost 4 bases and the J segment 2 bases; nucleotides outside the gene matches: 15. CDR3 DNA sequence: TGTGCCAGCAGTTCCACCCTTCCGGGACAGGGAGCAACTGGGGCCAACGTCCTGACTTTC. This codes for CASSSTLPGQGATGANVLTF.

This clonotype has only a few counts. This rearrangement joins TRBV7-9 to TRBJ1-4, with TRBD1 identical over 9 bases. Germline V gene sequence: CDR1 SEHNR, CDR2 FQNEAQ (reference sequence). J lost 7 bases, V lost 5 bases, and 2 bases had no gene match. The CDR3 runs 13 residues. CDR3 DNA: TGTGCCAGCAGCGGGACAGGGTTTGAAAAACTGTTTTTT. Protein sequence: CASSGTGFEKLFF.

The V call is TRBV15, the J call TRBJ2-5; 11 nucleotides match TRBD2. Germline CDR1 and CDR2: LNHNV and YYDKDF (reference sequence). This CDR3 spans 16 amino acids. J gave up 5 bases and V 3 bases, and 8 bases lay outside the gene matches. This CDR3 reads CATSRRLAGGKETQYF. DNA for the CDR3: TGTGCCACCAGCAGGCGATTAGCGGGGGGGAAGGAGACCCAGTACTTC.

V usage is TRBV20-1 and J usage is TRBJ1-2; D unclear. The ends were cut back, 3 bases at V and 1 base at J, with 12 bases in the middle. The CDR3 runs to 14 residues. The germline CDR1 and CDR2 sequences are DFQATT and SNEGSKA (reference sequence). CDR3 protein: CSASGIVLNYGYTF. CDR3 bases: TGCAGTGCTAGCGGGATCGTTCTTAACTATGGCTACACCTTC.